This is a list of T cell receptor beta chains from one sample in a study of blood T cells in healthy people across ages. One entry per CDR3 protein, called by TCRdb with MiXCR from the 5' RACE reads. This sample has around 850,000 distinct CDR3 sequences, with around 36% found just once. Material: blood. These receptors were collected from a man younger than 30 in good health. CDR3s leave out the opening cysteine and the closing phenylalanine or tryptophan. The order of the fields is J gene, clone size, V gene, CDR3 protein. Clone size appears in some rows only: once, few, many, or a class for an expanded clone.

j_call: TRBJ2-3; clone_size: many; v_call: TRBV20-1; cdr3_aa: SARDWLEQENTDTQY
j_call: TRBJ2-3; clone_size: .; v_call: TRBV18; cdr3_aa: ASSPTSTLSAGQGAADTQY
j_call: TRBJ2-3; clone_size: .; v_call: TRBV7-2; cdr3_aa: ASSRGPRYTQY
j_call: TRBJ1-5; clone_size: few; v_call: TRBV4-1; cdr3_aa: ASSLVKGIGQPQH
j_call: TRBJ2-7; clone_size: many; v_call: TRBV12-3/TRBV12-4; cdr3_aa: ASSLTSGAYEQY
j_call: TRBJ1-5; clone_size: few; v_call: TRBV7-8; cdr3_aa: ASSLLGGGSNQPQH
j_call: TRBJ2-3; clone_size: few; v_call: TRBV28; cdr3_aa: ASSSGGVETDTQY
j_call: TRBJ1-4; clone_size: .; v_call: TRBV30; cdr3_aa: AWSVLGFNEKLF
j_call: TRBJ1-2; clone_size: .; v_call: TRBV6-5; cdr3_aa: ASSYLTGDGYT
j_call: TRBJ1-2; clone_size: many; v_call: TRBV7-9; cdr3_aa: ASSSRYVEGYT
j_call: TRBJ2-7; clone_size: few; v_call: TRBV6-2/TRBV6-3; cdr3_aa: ASSYYSGTGESYEQY
j_call: TRBJ1-6; clone_size: few; v_call: TRBV7-2; cdr3_aa: ASSRGAPHGSYNSPLH
j_call: TRBJ1-6; clone_size: few; v_call: TRBV4-1; cdr3_aa: ASSQDFGQIYSPLH
j_call: TRBJ2-3; clone_size: .; v_call: TRBV7-9; cdr3_aa: ASSVTGLGSTDTQY
j_call: TRBJ2-2; clone_size: few; v_call: TRBV12-3/TRBV12-4; cdr3_aa: ASSFFGNTGELF
j_call: TRBJ1-5; clone_size: few; v_call: TRBV7-2; cdr3_aa: ASSLDRRPGQPQH
j_call: TRBJ2-7; clone_size: .; v_call: TRBV7-9; cdr3_aa: ASSLARETYEQY
j_call: TRBJ1-5; clone_size: .; v_call: TRBV9; cdr3_aa: ATPRDGHRISNQPQH
j_call: TRBJ2-3; clone_size: .; v_call: TRBV27; cdr3_aa: ASGTGGDTDTQY
j_call: TRBJ2-2; clone_size: .; v_call: TRBV5-1; cdr3_aa: ASSGGSPGELF
j_call: TRBJ2-1; clone_size: few; v_call: TRBV15; cdr3_aa: ATSRLSGPDWAAHEQF
j_call: TRBJ1-1; clone_size: few; v_call: TRBV29-1; cdr3_aa: SGGSRNTEAF
j_call: .; clone_size: .; v_call: TRBV12-3/TRBV12-4; cdr3_aa: ASSPGESSYNEQY
j_call: TRBJ2-3; clone_size: .; v_call: TRBV16; cdr3_aa: ASSHPEGDTQY
j_call: TRBJ2-4; clone_size: .; v_call: TRBV11-2; cdr3_aa: ASSQRGLKDEQY
j_call: TRBJ1-1; clone_size: .; v_call: TRBV6-6; cdr3_aa: ASRSGTGTPNTEAF
j_call: TRBJ2-1; clone_size: .; v_call: TRBV4-1; cdr3_aa: ASSQEGGAGLWNEQF
j_call: TRBJ1-2; clone_size: .; v_call: TRBV10-3; cdr3_aa: AHSPQANYGYT
j_call: TRBJ1-3; clone_size: .; v_call: TRBV12-3/TRBV12-4; cdr3_aa: ASSRYGSGNTIY
j_call: TRBJ1-1; clone_size: .; v_call: TRBV20-1; cdr3_aa: SAREMDRGRGAF
j_call: TRBJ2-1; clone_size: .; v_call: TRBV7-9; cdr3_aa: ASSPSRDSYNEQF
j_call: TRBJ2-7; clone_size: few; v_call: TRBV28; cdr3_aa: ASRHQGVAYEQY
j_call: TRBJ2-3; clone_size: .; v_call: TRBV29-1; cdr3_aa: SVGSRARQRTDTQY
j_call: TRBJ2-5; clone_size: few; v_call: TRBV6-5; cdr3_aa: ASTRQGAPLNEQY
j_call: TRBJ2-4; clone_size: .; v_call: TRBV7-9; cdr3_aa: AGSQADQGNIQY
j_call: TRBJ2-2; clone_size: .; v_call: TRBV28; cdr3_aa: ASTLGANTGELF
j_call: TRBJ1-4; clone_size: .; v_call: TRBV12-3/TRBV12-4; cdr3_aa: ASRPPGQGHEKLF
j_call: TRBJ2-3; clone_size: .; v_call: TRBV6-5; cdr3_aa: ASSYSGPTSTDTQY
j_call: .; clone_size: .; v_call: TRBV20-1; cdr3_aa: SASNEVGHTHEQY
j_call: TRBJ2-2; clone_size: .; v_call: TRBV5-6; cdr3_aa: ASSPPSGTSGDVTGELF
j_call: TRBJ2-1; clone_size: .; v_call: TRBV20-1; cdr3_aa: SARDGDREQF
j_call: TRBJ2-7; clone_size: .; v_call: TRBV25-1; cdr3_aa: ASSGPRDLYEQY
j_call: TRBJ2-5; clone_size: few; v_call: TRBV9; cdr3_aa: ASSVGLGGETQY
j_call: TRBJ2-7; clone_size: few; v_call: TRBV7-2; cdr3_aa: ASSLGRGDSYEQY
j_call: TRBJ2-7; clone_size: .; v_call: TRBV11-3; cdr3_aa: ASSQEQGWNEQY
j_call: TRBJ2-1; clone_size: .; v_call: TRBV2; cdr3_aa: ASSVVGSNDEQF
j_call: TRBJ2-5; clone_size: .; v_call: TRBV27; cdr3_aa: ASSLSRQPEETQY
j_call: TRBJ2-6; clone_size: few; v_call: TRBV6-2/TRBV6-3; cdr3_aa: ASSHGLGSGANVLT
j_call: TRBJ1-2; clone_size: few; v_call: TRBV27; cdr3_aa: ASSLGGQGAGGYT
j_call: TRBJ2-5; clone_size: many; v_call: TRBV5-1; cdr3_aa: ASSLAKGPGTQY